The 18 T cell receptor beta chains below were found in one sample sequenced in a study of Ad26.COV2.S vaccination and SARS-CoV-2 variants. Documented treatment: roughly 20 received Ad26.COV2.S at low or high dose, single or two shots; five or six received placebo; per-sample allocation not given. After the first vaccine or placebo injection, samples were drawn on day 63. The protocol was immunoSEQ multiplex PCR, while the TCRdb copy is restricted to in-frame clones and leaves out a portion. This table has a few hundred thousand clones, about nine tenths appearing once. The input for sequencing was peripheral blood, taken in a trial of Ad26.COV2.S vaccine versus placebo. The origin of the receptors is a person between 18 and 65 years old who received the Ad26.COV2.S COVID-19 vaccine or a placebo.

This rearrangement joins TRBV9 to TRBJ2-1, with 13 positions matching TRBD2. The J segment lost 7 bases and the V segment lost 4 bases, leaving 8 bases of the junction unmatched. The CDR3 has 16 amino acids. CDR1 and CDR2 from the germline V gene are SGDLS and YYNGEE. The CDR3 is CASSHGLAGVLNEQFF. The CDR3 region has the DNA TGTGCCAGCAGCCACGGACTAGCGGGGGTGTTGAATGAGCAGTTCTTC.

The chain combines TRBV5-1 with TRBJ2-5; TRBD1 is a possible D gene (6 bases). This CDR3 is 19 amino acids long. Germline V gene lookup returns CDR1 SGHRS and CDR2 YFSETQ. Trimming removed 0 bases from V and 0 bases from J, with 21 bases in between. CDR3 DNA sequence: TGCGCCAGCAGCTTGGGTGGCCTGTCCGGGACATCGTACCAAGAGACCCAGTACTTC. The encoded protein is CASSLGGLSGTSYQETQYF.

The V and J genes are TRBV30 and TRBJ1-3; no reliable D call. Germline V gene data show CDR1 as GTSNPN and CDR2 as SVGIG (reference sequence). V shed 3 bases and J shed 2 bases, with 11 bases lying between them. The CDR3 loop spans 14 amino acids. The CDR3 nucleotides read TGTGCCTGGAGGGCTGGTAGCCCTGGAAACACCATATATTTT. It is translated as CAWRAGSPGNTIYF.

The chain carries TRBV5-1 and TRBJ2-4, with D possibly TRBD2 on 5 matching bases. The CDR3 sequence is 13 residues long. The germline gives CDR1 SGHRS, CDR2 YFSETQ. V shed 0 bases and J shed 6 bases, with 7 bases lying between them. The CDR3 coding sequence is TGCGCCAGCAGCTTGGCCGGGGTAAACATTCAGTACTTC. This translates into CASSLAGVNIQYF.

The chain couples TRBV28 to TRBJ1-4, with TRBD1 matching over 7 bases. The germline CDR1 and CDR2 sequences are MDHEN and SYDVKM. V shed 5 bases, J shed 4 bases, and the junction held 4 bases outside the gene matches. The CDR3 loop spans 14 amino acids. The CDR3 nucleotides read TGTGCCAGCAGTCACGGGACAGTTAATGAAAAACTGTTTTTT. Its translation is CASSHGTVNEKLFF.

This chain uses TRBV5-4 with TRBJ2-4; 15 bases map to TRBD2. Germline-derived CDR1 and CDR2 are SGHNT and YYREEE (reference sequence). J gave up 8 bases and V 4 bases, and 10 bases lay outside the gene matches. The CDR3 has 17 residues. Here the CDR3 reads CASSRRTSGGASDIQYF. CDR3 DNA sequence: TGTGCCAGCAGCCGGAGGACTAGCGGGGGGGCATCTGACATTCAGTACTTC.

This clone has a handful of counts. The CDR3 loop reads CASSLSQGGTGELFF. CDR3 bases: TGTGCCAGCAGCTTGAGCCAGGGGGGCACCGGGGAGCTGTTTTTT. The chain links TRBV5-4 to TRBJ2-2; TRBD1 might be the D (7 bases). Trimming cost V 1 base and J 4 bases, with 11 bases left between them. Germline CDR1 reads SGHNT; CDR2 reads YYREEE (reference sequence). The CDR3 sequence is 15 residues long.

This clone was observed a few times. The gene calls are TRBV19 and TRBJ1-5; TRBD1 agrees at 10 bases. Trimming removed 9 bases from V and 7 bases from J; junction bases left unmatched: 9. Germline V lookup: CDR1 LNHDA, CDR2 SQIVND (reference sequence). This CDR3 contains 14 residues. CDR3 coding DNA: TGTGCCAGCCTCGACAGGGGGCGAAGGCAGCCCCAGCATTTT. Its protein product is CASLDRGRRQPQHF.

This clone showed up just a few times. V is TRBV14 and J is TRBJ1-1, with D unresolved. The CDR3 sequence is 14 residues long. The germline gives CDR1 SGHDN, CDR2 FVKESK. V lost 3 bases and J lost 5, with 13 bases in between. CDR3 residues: CASSHLVKATEAFF. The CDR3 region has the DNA TGTGCCAGCAGCCATTTGGTTAAGGCGACTGAAGCTTTCTTT. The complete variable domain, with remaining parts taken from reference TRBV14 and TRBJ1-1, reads EAGVTQFPSHSVIEKGQTVTLRCDPISGHDNLYWYRRVMGKEIKFLLHFVKESKQDESGMPNNRFLAERTGGTYSTLKVQPAELEDSGVYFCASSHLVKATEAFFGQGTRLTVV.

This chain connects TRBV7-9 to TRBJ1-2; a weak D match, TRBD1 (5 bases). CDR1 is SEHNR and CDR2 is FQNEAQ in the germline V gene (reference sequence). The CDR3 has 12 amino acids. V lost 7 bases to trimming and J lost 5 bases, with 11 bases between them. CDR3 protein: CASMGQDYGYTF. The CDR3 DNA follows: TGTGCCAGCATGGGGCAGGATTATGGCTACACCTTC.

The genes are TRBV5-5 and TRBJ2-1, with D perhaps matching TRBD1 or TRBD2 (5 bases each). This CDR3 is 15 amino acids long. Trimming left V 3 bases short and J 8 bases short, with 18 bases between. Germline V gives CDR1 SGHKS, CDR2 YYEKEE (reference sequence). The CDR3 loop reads CASSSGTPLFDEQFF. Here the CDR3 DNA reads TGTGCCAGCAGCTCCGGGACCCCGTTGTTCGATGAGCAGTTCTTC.

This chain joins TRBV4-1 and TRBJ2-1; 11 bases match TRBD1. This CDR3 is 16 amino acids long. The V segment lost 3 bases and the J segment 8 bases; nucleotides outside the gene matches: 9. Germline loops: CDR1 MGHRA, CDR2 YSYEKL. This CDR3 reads CASSQKGQGARDEQFF. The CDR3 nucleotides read TGCGCCAGCAGCCAGAAAGGACAGGGGGCCCGCGATGAGCAGTTCTTC.

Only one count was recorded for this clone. The CDR3 loop reads CASSEHMTGSGELFF. The CDR3 nucleotides read TGTGCCAGCAGCGAACACATGACAGGGTCCGGGGAGCTGTTTTTT. The chain is built from TRBV9 and TRBJ2-2; TRBD1 matches at 7 bases. Germline V lookup: CDR1 SGDLS, CDR2 YYNGEE. V dropped 3 bases and J dropped 6; count of bases not matched to a gene: 8. This CDR3 spans 15 amino acids.

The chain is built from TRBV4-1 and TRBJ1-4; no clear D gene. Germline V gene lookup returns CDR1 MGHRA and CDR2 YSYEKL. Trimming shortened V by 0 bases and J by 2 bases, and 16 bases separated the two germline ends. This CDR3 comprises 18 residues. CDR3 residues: CASSQDIPGWRTNEKLFF. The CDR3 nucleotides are TGCGCCAGCAGCCAAGATATACCGGGCTGGCGCACTAATGAAAAACTGTTTTTT.

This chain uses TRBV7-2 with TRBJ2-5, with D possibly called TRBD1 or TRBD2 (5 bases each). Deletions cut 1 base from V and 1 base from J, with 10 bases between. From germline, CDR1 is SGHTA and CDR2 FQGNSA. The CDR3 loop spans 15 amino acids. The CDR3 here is CASSLGGRPQETQYF. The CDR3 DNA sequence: TGTGCCAGCAGCTTAGGGGGACGCCCCCAAGAGACCCAGTACTTC.

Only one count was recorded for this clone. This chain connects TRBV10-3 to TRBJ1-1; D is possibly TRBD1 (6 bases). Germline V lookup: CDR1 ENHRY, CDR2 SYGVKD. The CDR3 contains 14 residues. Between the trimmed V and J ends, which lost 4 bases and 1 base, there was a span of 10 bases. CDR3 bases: TGTGCCATCAGTGTGGGGGGACAGAACACTGAAGCTTTCTTT. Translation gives CAISVGGQNTEAFF.

The CDR3 bases are TGTGCCAGTAGAACGGCGGGGGCAGGCAATGAGCAGTTCTTC. This gives the protein CASRTAGAGNEQFF. V is TRBV19 and J is TRBJ2-1, with D possibly TRBD2 on 7 matching bases. The CDR3 extends over 14 amino acids. Germline assignment: CDR1 LNHDA and CDR2 SQIVND (reference sequence). Trimming removed 6 bases at V and 6 bases at J, with 15 bases between. The complete variable domain, with remaining parts taken from reference TRBV19 and TRBJ2-1, reads DGGITQSPKYLFRKEGQNVTLSCEQNLNHDAMYWYRQDPGQGLRLIYYSQIVNDFQKGDIAEGYSVSREKKESFPLTVTSAQKNPTAFYLCASRTAGAGNEQFFGPGTRLTVL.

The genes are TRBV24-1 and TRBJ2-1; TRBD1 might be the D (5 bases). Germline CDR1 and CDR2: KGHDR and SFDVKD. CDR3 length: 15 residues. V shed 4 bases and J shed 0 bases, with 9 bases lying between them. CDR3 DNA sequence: TGTGCCACCAGTGACTCGACAGTCTCCTACAATGAGCAGTTCTTC. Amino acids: CATSDSTVSYNEQFF.